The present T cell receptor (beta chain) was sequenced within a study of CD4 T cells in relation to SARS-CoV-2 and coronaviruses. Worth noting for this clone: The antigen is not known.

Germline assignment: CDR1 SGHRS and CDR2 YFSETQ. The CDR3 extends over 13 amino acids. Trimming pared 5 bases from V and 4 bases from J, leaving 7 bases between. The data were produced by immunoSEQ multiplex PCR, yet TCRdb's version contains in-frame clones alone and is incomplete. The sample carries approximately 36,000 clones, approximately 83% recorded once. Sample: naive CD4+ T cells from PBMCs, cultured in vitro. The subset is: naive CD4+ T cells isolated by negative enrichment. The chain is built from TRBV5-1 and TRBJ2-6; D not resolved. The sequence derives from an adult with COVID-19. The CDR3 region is CASRVEGANVLTF. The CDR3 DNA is TGCGCCAGCAGGGTGGAAGGGGCCAACGTCCTGACTTTC.